These T cell receptor beta chains were read from a single sample in a study of T cells in Graves' hyperthyroidism and ophthalmopathy. Using its own MiXCR run on the multiplex PCR reads, TCRdb lists one record per CDR3 protein. The sample records some 140,000 distinct CDR3 sequences, approximately 24% being singletons. Sequenced input: blood. Receptors originate from a woman aged 50 to 60 with Graves' hyperthyroidism that later progressed to Graves' ophthalmopathy. The CDR3 runs from the conserved cysteine through the conserved F or W. D genes are given only for firm matches. Size tells how often a clone was seen (once, few, many) or the class of an expanded clone, and some rows leave it out.

V	size	J	D	CDR3	DNA
TRBV20-1	-	TRBJ2-1	-	CSARDGRTPYNEQFF	TGCAGTGCTAGAGATGGCCGTACCCCCTACAATGAGCAGTTCTTC
TRBV11-2	-	TRBJ1-3	-	CASSRADAGSGNTIYF	TGTGCCAGCAGCCGAGCGGACGCCGGCTCTGGAAACACCATATATTTT
TRBV15	-	TRBJ2-3	-	CATSRDGTDTQYF	TGTGCCACCAGCAGAGATGGCACAGATACGCAGTATTTT
TRBV5-5	many	TRBJ1-2	TRBD1	CASSTPGTDLGYTF	TGTGCCAGCAGCACACCCGGGACAGACCTGGGCTACACCTTC
TRBV13	-	TRBJ2-3	TRBD2	CASSWREGRTDTQYF	TGTGCCAGCAGCTGGCGGGAGGGCCGGACAGATACGCAGTATTTT
TRBV3-1	-	TRBJ2-5	TRBD2	CASVGLAGGRETQYF	TGTGCCAGTGTAGGACTAGCGGGAGGACGAGAGACCCAGTACTTC
TRBV5-6	many	TRBJ1-1	TRBD1	CASSSTTGKALPGAFF	TGTGCCAGCAGCTCAACGACAGGGAAGGCCCTACCCGGAGCTTTCTTT
TRBV20-1	few	TRBJ2-1	TRBD2	CSAPGTSGINEQFF	TGCAGTGCTCCCGGGACTAGCGGGATCAATGAGCAGTTCTTC
TRBV6-1	-	TRBJ2-7	TRBD1	CASRDRGLPHEQYF	TGTGCCAGCCGGGACAGGGGCCTCCCCCACGAGCAGTACTTC
TRBV6-1	many	TRBJ1-3	TRBD1	CASSEGTGRRGNTIYF	TGTGCCAGCAGTGAGGGGACAGGGCGCAGAGGAAACACCATATATTTT
TRBV7-8	many	TRBJ2-2	TRBD2	CASSIRLAGTNTGELFF	TGTGCCAGCAGCATCAGACTAGCGGGCACGAACACCGGGGAGCTGTTTTTT
TRBV28	-	TRBJ1-5	TRBD1	CASRDPGQKNNQPQHF	TGTGCCAGCAGAGATCCGGGACAGAAGAACAATCAGCCCCAGCATTTT
TRBV11-2	many	TRBJ2-3	-	CASSFNRAGGTDTQYF	TGTGCCAGCAGCTTTAACCGCGCCGGCGGCACAGATACGCAGTATTTT
TRBV28	many	TRBJ2-5	TRBD1	CASSLGIDRGPRPQETQYF	TGTGCCAGCAGTTTAGGTATCGACAGGGGACCGCGGCCCCAAGAGACCCAGTACTTC
TRBV28	-	TRBJ2-5	-	CASSLDPREYQETQYF	TGTGCCAGCAGTTTGGACCCCAGGGAGTACCAAGAGACCCAGTACTTC
TRBV6-4	many	TRBJ2-7	-	CASSGTVSNEQYF	TGTGCCAGCAGTGGCACGGTTTCCAACGAGCAGTACTTC
TRBV6-1	many	TRBJ1-5	TRBD1	CASSEAGTGYQPQHF	TGTGCCAGCAGTGAAGCGGGGACAGGGTACCAGCCCCAGCATTTT
TRBV7-9	few	TRBJ1-1	-	CASSLVMGNTEAFF	TGTGCCAGCAGCTTAGTTATGGGGAACACTGAAGCTTTCTTT
TRBV12-3/TRBV12-4	-	TRBJ1-6	-	CASSLAGTANSPLHF	TGTGCCAGCAGTTTAGCGGGGACTGCTAATTCACCCCTCCACTTT
TRBV20-1	many	TRBJ1-2	TRBD1	CSARRQGDYGYTF	TGCAGTGCTAGAAGGCAGGGGGACTATGGCTACACCTTC
TRBV28	many	TRBJ2-4	TRBD1	CASTLIRGAKNIQYF	TGTGCCAGCACTCTAATCAGGGGGGCCAAAAACATTCAGTACTTC
TRBV7-8	-	TRBJ2-5	TRBD1	CASSPRDRENKETQYF	TGTGCCAGCAGCCCGAGGGACAGGGAAAACAAAGAGACCCAGTACTTC
TRBV28	many	TRBJ1-5	TRBD1	CASIAGGRGQPQHF	TGTGCCAGCATCGCAGGGGGCCGAGGGCAGCCCCAGCATTTT
TRBV12-3/TRBV12-4	many	TRBJ2-5	-	CASSLGTGETQYF	TGTGCCAGCAGTTTAGGGACCGGAGAGACCCAGTACTTC